A selection of T cell receptor beta chains follows, all from one sample in a study of beta chain features in type 1 diabetes. Some clones are missing from TCRdb's copy, which holds only in-frame ones; the method was immunoSEQ multiplex PCR. In the table there are roughly 160,000 clones, almost 8% of which are singletons. The specimen was central memory CD4+ T cells from blood. The origin of the receptors is a man aged 18 to 30 with type 1 diabetes. Each CDR3 is given with its conserved first and last residue. A D gene is named only where the DNA matches it firmly. For some rows the clone size is stated as once, few or many, or as a class when expanded; others skip it.

clone size	J gene	V gene	D gene	CDR3 DNA	CDR3 protein
NA	TRBJ2-7	TRBV2	TRBD2	TGTGCCAGCAGTGAAGCGGGGGGGACTAGTTCCTACGAGCAGTACTTC	CASSEAGGTSSYEQYF
few	TRBJ1-1	TRBV7-9	NA	TGTGCCAGCAGCGTCATGGGGGGAGGAACTGAAGCTTTCTTT	CASSVMGGGTEAFF
few	TRBJ1-2	TRBV28	NA	TGTGCCAGCAGCAGGGGTATTTGGGGCTACACCTTC	CASSRGIWGYTF
few	TRBJ2-5	TRBV28	TRBD2	TGTGCCAGCAGTCCTTCCCATGGTCGGGGGGGAAGAGAGACCCAGTACTTC	CASSPSHGRGGRETQYF
NA	TRBJ2-7	TRBV6-5	NA	TGTGCCAGCAGTTACTCGGACGGGAGTACCTACGAGCAGTACTTC	CASSYSDGSTYEQYF
few	TRBJ2-1	TRBV4-1	NA	TGCGCCAGCAGCCAAGATTTGAGTCGCAATGAGCAGTTCTTC	CASSQDLSRNEQFF
few	TRBJ2-7	TRBV1	NA	TGCACCAGCAGCCAAGGACTAGCGGCAAACTCCTACGAGCAGTACTTC	CTSSQGLAANSYEQYF
few	TRBJ2-6	TRBV5-1	TRBD2	TGCGCCAGCAGCCCGCGACTAGCGGGAGGTCGTGGGGCCAACGTCCTGACTTTC	CASSPRLAGGRGANVLTF
few	TRBJ2-3	TRBV28	TRBD1	TGTGCCAAGACACCGGGACAGGGAAGCACAGATACGCAGTATTTT	CAKTPGQGSTDTQYF
NA	TRBJ2-5	TRBV21-1	NA	TGTGCCAAGGTAGCGGGAGTCGGAGAGACCCAGTACTTC	CAKVAGVGETQYF
NA	TRBJ1-4	TRBV4-1	TRBD1	TGCGCCAGCAGCCAAGCGGGGACAGGAGATAATGAAAAACTGTTTTTT	CASSQAGTGDNEKLFF
few	TRBJ1-1	TRBV6-6	NA	TGTGCCAGCAGTTATCGACAGTCGGGCACTGAAGCTTTCTTT	CASSYRQSGTEAFF
few	TRBJ2-5	TRBV5-1	NA	TGCGCCAGCAGCTGGGAGAAGGCCCAAGAGACCCAGTACTTC	CASSWEKAQETQYF
NA	TRBJ1-1	TRBV5-1	TRBD1	TGCGCCAGCAGCTCTGGACAGGGCACTGAAGCTTTCTTT	CASSSGQGTEAFF
few	TRBJ2-1	TRBV15	TRBD2	TGTGCCACCCGCGGGGGGTCGAGCTCCTACAATGAGCAGTTCTTC	CATRGGSSSYNEQFF
few	TRBJ2-7	TRBV11-3	TRBD1	TGTGCCAGCAGCTCTCTCAGGGGGTCAAGACTCTACGAGCAGTACTTC	CASSSLRGSRLYEQYF
NA	TRBJ1-1	TRBV30	TRBD1	TGTGCCCGGGACAGGGGTGTTGGCACTGAAGCTTTCTTT	CARDRGVGTEAFF
few	TRBJ1-2	TRBV21-1	NA	TGTGCCAGCAGCTCCCGGACAGATAACTATGGCTACACCTTC	CASSSRTDNYGYTF
many	TRBJ2-2	TRBV13	NA	TGTGCCAGCAGCTTATTCGTCGGGAGAGATTCCGGGGAGCTGTTTTTT	CASSLFVGRDSGELFF
NA	TRBJ1-5	TRBV11-2	TRBD1	TGTGCCAGCAGGGGCTGGGGACAGGGGGTACCGGAGCCCCAGCATTTT	CASRGWGQGVPEPQHF
many	TRBJ1-1	TRBV29-1	NA	TGCAGCGGACAGAGGACGTCAGGCGGTGAAGCTTTCTTT	CSGQRTSGGEAFF
NA	TRBJ2-7	TRBV15	TRBD1	TGTGCCACCAGCGTGGGACAGGGCAGCGACGAGCAGTACTTC	CATSVGQGSDEQYF
many	TRBJ2-7	TRBV7-8	NA	TGTGCCAGCAGCTTGTCCGGGGACTACGAGCAGTACTTC	CASSLSGDYEQYF
few	TRBJ2-1	TRBV15	NA	TGTGCCACCAGCAGCGGGGACACCTACAATGAGCAGTTCTTC	CATSSGDTYNEQFF
NA	TRBJ2-5	TRBV30	TRBD2	TGTGCCTGGAGAGGACTAGCGGGAGGTTTTGGGACCCAGTACTTC	CAWRGLAGGFGTQYF
few	TRBJ2-1	TRBV5-1	TRBD2	TGCGCCAGCAGCTTGGATAGCGGGAGAGGGGCGGAACAGTTCTTC	CASSLDSGRGAEQFF
few	TRBJ2-1	TRBV7-2	NA	TGTGCCAGCGGACAGAGCTCCTACAATGAGCAGTTCTTC	CASGQSSYNEQFF
few	TRBJ2-1	TRBV7-9	NA	TGTGCCAGCAGCTTAGGGTTCGGGAATGAGCAGTTCTTC	CASSLGFGNEQFF
few	TRBJ2-7	TRBV23-1	NA	TGCGCCAGCAGTCAATGGGCCATTAGCTCCTACGAGCAGTACTTC	CASSQWAISSYEQYF
few	TRBJ2-7	TRBV11-2	TRBD1	TGTGCCAGCAGCTTCGGACAGGGAAACGAGCAGTACTTC	CASSFGQGNEQYF
NA	TRBJ2-7	TRBV7-2	NA	TGTGCCAGCAGCTTAGGCTCGGGCGGGGAGCAGTACTTC	CASSLGSGGEQYF
NA	TRBJ2-2	TRBV5-1	NA	TGCGCCAGTCAGGACAGCCGACTTTCCGGGGAGCTGTTTTTT	CASQDSRLSGELFF
NA	TRBJ2-1	TRBV9	TRBD2	TGTGCCAGCAGCGTAGCTAGCGGGGGGTTGGATGAGCAGTTCTTC	CASSVASGGLDEQFF
NA	TRBJ2-3	TRBV18	NA	TGTGCCAGCTCACTGGACATCACAGATACGCAGTATTTT	CASSLDITDTQYF
few	TRBJ1-4	TRBV28	NA	TGTGCCAGCAGTTTATGGGAGGGAGATGAAAAACTGTTTTTT	CASSLWEGDEKLFF
few	TRBJ2-7	TRBV29-1	NA	TGCAGCGTTGGAGGCGACTCCTACGAGCAGTACTTC	CSVGGDSYEQYF
NA	TRBJ2-3	TRBV6-6	NA	TGTGCCAGCAGTTATGGTCAGAACACAGATACGCAGTATTTT	CASSYGQNTDTQYF
NA	TRBJ2-7	TRBV18	TRBD1	TGTGCCAGCTCACCCGGACAGGGGACTTCCTACGAGCAGTACTTC	CASSPGQGTSYEQYF
NA	TRBJ1-1	TRBV14	TRBD1	TGTGCCAGCAGCCCCTTCTGGACAGGGGGAACTGAAGCTTTCTTT	CASSPFWTGGTEAFF
NA	TRBJ2-5	TRBV5-1	TRBD2	TGCGCCAGCAGCTGGAGGTTGACCGGGGAGGGCGAGACCCAGTACTTC	CASSWRLTGEGETQYF
few	TRBJ2-4	TRBV4-3	TRBD1	TGCGCCAGCAGCCCGGACAGGGTAGCCAAAAACATTCAGTACTTC	CASSPDRVAKNIQYF
NA	TRBJ2-3	TRBV19	TRBD2	TGTGCCAGTAGTCCATGGACTAGCGGGAGGGATACGCAGTATTTT	CASSPWTSGRDTQYF
few	TRBJ2-2	TRBV14	TRBD1	TGTGCCAGCAGCCCCCCGGTCAGGGGGAAAGAAGGGGAGCTGTTTTTT	CASSPPVRGKEGELFF
many	TRBJ2-1	TRBV10-3	TRBD2	TGTGCCATCGGGACTAGCTCTCCCTACAATGAGCAGTTCTTC	CAIGTSSPYNEQFF
once	TRBJ1-1	TRBV18	TRBD1	TGTGCCAGCTCACTGGGACAGGGGAGGACTGAAGCTTTCTTT	CASSLGQGRTEAFF
NA	TRBJ2-7	TRBV18	TRBD1	TGTGCCAGCTCACCAAGCGTGACCGGGACAGGGAGTTCCTACGAGCAGTACTTC	CASSPSVTGTGSSYEQYF
few	TRBJ1-2	TRBV5-4	NA	TGTGCCAGCAGACCGGGACAAGACAACTATGGCTACACCTTC	CASRPGQDNYGYTF
NA	TRBJ1-4	TRBV5-8	NA	TGTGCCAGCAGCTTTGGCGAAAAACTGTTTTTT	CASSFGEKLFF
few	TRBJ2-3	TRBV7-2	TRBD2	TGTGCCAGCAGCTGGAGTAGCGGGGGGGCGGGGGATACGCAGTATTTT	CASSWSSGGAGDTQYF
many	TRBJ2-7	TRBV18	TRBD1	TGTGCCAGCTCATACGACAGGGCCGAGCAGTACTTC	CASSYDRAEQYF
few	TRBJ2-5	TRBV5-4	NA	TGTGCCAGCAGCTTGGCCGGGTCGCGCCAGGGGGAGACCCAGTACTTC	CASSLAGSRQGETQYF
many	TRBJ1-2	TRBV29-1	TRBD1	TGCAGCGCATGGACAGGGGCAGATGGCTACACCTTC	CSAWTGADGYTF
many	TRBJ2-7	TRBV6-6	TRBD2	TGTGCCAGCGGAGTCCCTAGCGGCCCCTACGAGCAGTACTTC	CASGVPSGPYEQYF
NA	TRBJ1-1	TRBV5-1	TRBD1	TGCGCCAGCAGCCTAAGACAGGGGAACACTGAAGCTTTCTTT	CASSLRQGNTEAFF
NA	TRBJ1-1	TRBV6-5	NA	TGTGCCAGCAGTTACCTCCGGACAGCGAGGAACACTGAAGCTTTCTTT	CASSYLRTARNTEAFF